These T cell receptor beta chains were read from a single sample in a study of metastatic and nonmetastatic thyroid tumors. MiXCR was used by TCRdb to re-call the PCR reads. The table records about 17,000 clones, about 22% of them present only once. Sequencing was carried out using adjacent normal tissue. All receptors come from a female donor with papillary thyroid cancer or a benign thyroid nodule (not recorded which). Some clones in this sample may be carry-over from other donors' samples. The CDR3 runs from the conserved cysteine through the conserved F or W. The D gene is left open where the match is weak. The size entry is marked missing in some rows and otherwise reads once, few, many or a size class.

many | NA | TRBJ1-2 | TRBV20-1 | CSASREASYGYTF | TGCAGTGCTAGTAGGGAGGCCAGCTATGGCTACACCTTC
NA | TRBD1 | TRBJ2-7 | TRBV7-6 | CASSSGTGFYEQYF | TGTGCCAGCAGCAGTGGGACAGGGTTCTACGAGCAGTACTTC
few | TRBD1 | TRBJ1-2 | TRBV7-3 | CASSSDRAGGYTF | TGTGCCAGCAGCTCCGACAGGGCTGGGGGCTACACCTTC
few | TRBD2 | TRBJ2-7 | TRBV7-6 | CASSLGLAGYEQYF | TGTGCCAGCAGCTTAGGGCTAGCGGGATACGAGCAGTACTTC
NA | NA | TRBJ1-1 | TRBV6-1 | CASSPSGNTEAFF | TGTGCCAGCAGTCCCAGCGGGAACACTGAAGCTTTCTTT
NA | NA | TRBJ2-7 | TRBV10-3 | CAISKQGGDEQYF | TGTGCCATCAGCAAACAGGGCGGTGACGAGCAGTACTTC
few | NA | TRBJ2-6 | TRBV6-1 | CASSEDSSGANVLTF | TGTGCCAGCAGTGAAGACAGTTCTGGGGCCAACGTCCTGACTTTC
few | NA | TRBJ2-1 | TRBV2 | CASDPRSLNEQFF | TGTGCCAGCGATCCTCGCTCACTAAATGAGCAGTTCTTC
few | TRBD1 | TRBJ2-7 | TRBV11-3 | CASSLVTGTGPHEQYF | TGTGCCAGCAGCTTAGTAACCGGGACAGGGCCGCACGAGCAGTACTTC
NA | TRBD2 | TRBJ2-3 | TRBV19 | CSSKWIAGASTDTQYF | TGTTCCAGTAAGTGGATCGCGGGAGCGAGCACAGATACGCAGTATTTT
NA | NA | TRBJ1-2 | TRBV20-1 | CSARGTLHYGYTF | TGCAGTGCTAGAGGCACCCTCCACTATGGCTACACCTTC
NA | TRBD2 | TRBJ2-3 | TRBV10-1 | CATSGERDTDTQYF | TGCGCCACCAGCGGGGAGCGGGACACAGATACGCAGTATTTT
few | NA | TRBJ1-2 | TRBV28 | CASTLGGADYGYTF | TGTGCCAGCACCTTAGGCGGGGCTGACTATGGCTACACCTTC
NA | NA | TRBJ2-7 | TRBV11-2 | CASSRGDFGEQYF | TGTGCCAGCAGCCGCGGGGATTTTGGAGAGCAGTACTTC
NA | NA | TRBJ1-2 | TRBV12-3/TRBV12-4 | CASSLTAWGYTF | TGTGCCAGCAGTTTGACCGCGTGGGGCTACACCTTC
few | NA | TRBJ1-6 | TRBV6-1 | CASSGRGTGSPLHF | TGTGCCAGCAGTGGCCGGGGGACTGGTTCACCCCTCCACTTT
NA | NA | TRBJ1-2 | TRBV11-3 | CASSRRMAQGYTF | TGTGCCAGCAGCCGTCGGATGGCTCAGGGCTACACCTTC
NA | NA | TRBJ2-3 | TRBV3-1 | CASSQDLNEGGTQYF | TGTGCCAGCAGCCAAGATCTGAACGAGGGGGGTACGCAGTATTTT
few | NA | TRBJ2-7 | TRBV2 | CASSDSDGGGQYF | TGTGCCAGCAGTGACTCAGACGGTGGCGGGCAGTACTTC
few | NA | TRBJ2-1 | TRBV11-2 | CASSFERGLSSYNEQFF | TGTGCCAGCAGCTTCGAACGGGGGCTTAGCTCCTACAATGAGCAGTTCTTC
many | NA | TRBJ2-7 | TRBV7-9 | CASTSWEDEQYF | TGTGCCAGCACCAGTTGGGAAGACGAGCAGTACTTC
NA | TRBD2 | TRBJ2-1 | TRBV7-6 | CASSLVAGGGLHNEQFF | TGTGCCAGCAGCTTAGTAGCGGGAGGAGGGCTACACAATGAGCAGTTCTTC
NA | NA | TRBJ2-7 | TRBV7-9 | CASSFRGFSYEQYF | TGTGCCAGCAGTTTTAGGGGATTCTCCTACGAGCAGTACTTC
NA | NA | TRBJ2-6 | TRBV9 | CASSVPGAGANVLTF | TGTGCCAGCAGCGTACCTGGGGCTGGGGCCAACGTCCTGACTTTC
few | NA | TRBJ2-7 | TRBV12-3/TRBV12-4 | CASRSGRGSLYEQYF | TGTGCCAGCAGGTCAGGGAGGGGGAGTCTGTACGAGCAGTACTTC
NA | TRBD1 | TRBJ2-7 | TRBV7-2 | CASSSRTGKYEQYF | TGTGCCAGCAGCTCCCGGACAGGGAAGTACGAGCAGTACTTC
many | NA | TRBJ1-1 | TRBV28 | CASSSPQVTEAFF | TGTGCCAGCAGTTCCCCACAGGTCACTGAAGCTTTCTTT
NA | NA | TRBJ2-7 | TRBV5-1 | CASSYGPIYEQYF | TGCGCCAGCAGCTACGGCCCTATCTACGAGCAGTACTTC
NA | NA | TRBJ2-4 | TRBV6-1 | CASRTEGAIAKNIQYF | TGTGCCAGCAGGACAGAGGGTGCTATTGCCAAAAACATTCAGTACTTC
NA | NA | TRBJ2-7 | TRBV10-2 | CASTPGKGEQYF | TGCGCCAGCACCCCGGGGAAGGGGGAGCAGTACTTC
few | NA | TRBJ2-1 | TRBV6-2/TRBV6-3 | CASRSPGTNEQFF | TGTGCCAGCAGGTCCCCGGGGACCAATGAGCAGTTCTTC
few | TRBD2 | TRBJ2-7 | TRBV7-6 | CASSLGASGSSYEQYF | TGTGCCAGCAGCTTAGGGGCTAGCGGGAGCTCCTACGAGCAGTACTTC
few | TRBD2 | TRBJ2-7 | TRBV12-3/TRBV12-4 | CASSPRLAGVYEQYF | TGTGCCAGCAGTCCAAGACTAGCGGGGGTCTACGAGCAGTACTTC
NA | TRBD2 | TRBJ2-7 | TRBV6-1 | CASNPSGLAGVGEQYF | TGTGCCAGCAACCCCTCCGGACTAGCGGGAGTCGGCGAGCAGTACTTC
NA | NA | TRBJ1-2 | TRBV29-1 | CSAHRGGYGYTF | TGCAGCGCGCACCGGGGTGGTTATGGCTACACCTTC
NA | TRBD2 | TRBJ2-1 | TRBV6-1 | CASSKTRTSGDTYNEQFF | TGTGCCAGCAGTAAAACGAGGACTAGCGGGGATACCTACAATGAGCAGTTCTTC
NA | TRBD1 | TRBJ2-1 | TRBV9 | CASGQGGSSYNEQFF | TGTGCCAGCGGACAGGGGGGGAGCTCCTACAATGAGCAGTTCTTC
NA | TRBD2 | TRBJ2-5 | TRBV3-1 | CASSQASSGAKETQYF | TGTGCCAGCAGCCAAGCGTCTAGCGGTGCGAAAGAGACCCAGTACTTC
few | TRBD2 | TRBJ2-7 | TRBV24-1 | CATQGTSGSREQYF | TGTGCCACCCAAGGGACTAGCGGGAGTCGCGAGCAGTACTTC